This T cell receptor beta chain was observed in a study of T cells in women clearing cervical HPV infection. Germline V gives CDR1 DFQATT, CDR2 SNEGSKA (reference sequence). The CDR3 has 14 amino acids. Libraries were prepared by immunoSEQ multiplex PCR; TCRdb keeps only in-frame clonotypes and omits some of them. The sample table sets out some 40,000 clones. About this clone itself: Read sequence stops 3 residues before the CDR3 end, and the germline J gene provides the missing end.

The source of this sequence is a woman between 18 and 75 years old with a cervical HPV16 infection that either progressed to CIN3+ or cleared (not recorded which). The chain combines TRBV20-1 with TRBJ2-3; 12 bases match TRBD2. The sample comprised blood buffy coat. CDR3 in amino acids: CSATSGRAKETQYF. Incomplete CDR3 DNA: TGCAGTGCTACTAGCGGGAGGGCCAAAGAGACG.